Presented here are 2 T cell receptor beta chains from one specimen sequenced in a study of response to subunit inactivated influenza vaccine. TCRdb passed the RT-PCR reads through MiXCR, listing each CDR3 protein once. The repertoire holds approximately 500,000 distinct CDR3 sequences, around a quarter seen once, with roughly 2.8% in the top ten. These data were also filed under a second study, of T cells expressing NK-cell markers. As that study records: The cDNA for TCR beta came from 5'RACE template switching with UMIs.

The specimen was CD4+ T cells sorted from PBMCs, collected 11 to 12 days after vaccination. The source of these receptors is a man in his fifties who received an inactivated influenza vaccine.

The CDR3 region is CSASPDARGEQYF. CDR3 sequence (DNA): TGCAGTGCTAGCCCAGACGCCAGGGGCGAGCAGTACTTC. The chain has TRBV20-1 and TRBJ2-7; possible D gene TRBD1, 6 bases. Deletions cut 3 bases from V and 6 bases from J, with 15 bases between. This CDR3 has 13 residues. Germline loops: CDR1 DFQATT, CDR2 SNEGSKA (reference sequence).

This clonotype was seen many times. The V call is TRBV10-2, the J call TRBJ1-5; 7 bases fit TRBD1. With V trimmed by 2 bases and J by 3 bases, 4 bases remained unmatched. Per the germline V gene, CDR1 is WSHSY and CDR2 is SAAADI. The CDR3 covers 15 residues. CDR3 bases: TGCGCCAGCAGTGAGGGGGACAGAGTCAATCAGCCCCAGCATTTT. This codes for CASSEGDRVNQPQHF.